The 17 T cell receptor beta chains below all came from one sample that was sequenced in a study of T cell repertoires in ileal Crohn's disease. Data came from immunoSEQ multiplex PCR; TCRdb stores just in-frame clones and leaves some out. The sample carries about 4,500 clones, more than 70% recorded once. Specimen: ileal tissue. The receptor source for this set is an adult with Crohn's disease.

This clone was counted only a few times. The CDR3 nucleotides are TGTGCCATCAGTGTCGACAGGGGGACTGAAGCTTTCTTT. Protein product: CAISVDRGTEAFF. The chain recombines TRBV10-3 with TRBJ1-1; the match to TRBD1 covers 9 bases. The CDR3 consists of 13 residues. Germline V CDR1 and CDR2: ENHRY, SYGVKD. The junction had 2 bases not matched to a gene; V was cut back by 4 bases and J by 5 bases.

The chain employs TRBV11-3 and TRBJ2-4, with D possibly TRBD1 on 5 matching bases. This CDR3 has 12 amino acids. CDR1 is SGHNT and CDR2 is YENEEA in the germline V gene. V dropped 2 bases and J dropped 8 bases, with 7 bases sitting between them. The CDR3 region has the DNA TGTGCCAGCAGCTTACAGGGATACATTCAGTACTTC. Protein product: CASSLQGYIQYF.

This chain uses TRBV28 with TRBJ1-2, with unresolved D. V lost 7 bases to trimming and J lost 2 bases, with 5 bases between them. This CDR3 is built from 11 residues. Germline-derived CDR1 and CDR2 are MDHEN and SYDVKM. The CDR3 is CASNKNYGYTF. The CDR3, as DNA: TGTGCCAGCAACAAGAACTATGGCTACACCTTC.

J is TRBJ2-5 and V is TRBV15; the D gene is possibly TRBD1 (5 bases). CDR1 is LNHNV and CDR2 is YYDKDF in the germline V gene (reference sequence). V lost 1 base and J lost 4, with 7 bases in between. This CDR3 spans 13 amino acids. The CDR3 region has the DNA TGTGCCACCAGCAGAGGTGGGGCAGAGACCCAGTACTTC. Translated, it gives CATSRGGAETQYF.

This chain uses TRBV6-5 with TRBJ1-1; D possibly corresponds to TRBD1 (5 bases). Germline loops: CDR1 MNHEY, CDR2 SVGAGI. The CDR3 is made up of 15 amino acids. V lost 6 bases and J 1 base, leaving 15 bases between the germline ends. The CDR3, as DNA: TGTGCCAGCAGGGTTGGGGGGGGGAGGAACACTGAAGCTTTCTTT. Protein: CASRVGGGRNTEAFF.

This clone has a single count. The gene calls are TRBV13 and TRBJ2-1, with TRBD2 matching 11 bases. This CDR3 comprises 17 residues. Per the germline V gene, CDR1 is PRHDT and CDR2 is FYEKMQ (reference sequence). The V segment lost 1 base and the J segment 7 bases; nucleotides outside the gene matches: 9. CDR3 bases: TGTGCCAGCAGCTTAGCTTCCGGGACTAGCGGCGGGAATGAGCAGTTCTTC. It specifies CASSLASGTSGGNEQFF.

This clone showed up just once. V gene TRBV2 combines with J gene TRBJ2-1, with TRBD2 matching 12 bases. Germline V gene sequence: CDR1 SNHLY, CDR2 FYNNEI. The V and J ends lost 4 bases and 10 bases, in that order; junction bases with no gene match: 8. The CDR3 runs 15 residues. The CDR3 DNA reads TGTGCCAGCAGTGCACTTCCGGGACTAGCGGGCGAGCAGTTCTTC. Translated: CASSALPGLAGEQFF.

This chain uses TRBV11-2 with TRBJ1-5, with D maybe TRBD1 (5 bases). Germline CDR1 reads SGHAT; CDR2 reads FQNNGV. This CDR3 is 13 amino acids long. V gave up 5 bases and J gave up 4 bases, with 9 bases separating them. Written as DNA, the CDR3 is TGTGCCAGCAGCAACGGGGGAAATCAGCCCCAGCATTTT. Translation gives CASSNGGNQPQHF.

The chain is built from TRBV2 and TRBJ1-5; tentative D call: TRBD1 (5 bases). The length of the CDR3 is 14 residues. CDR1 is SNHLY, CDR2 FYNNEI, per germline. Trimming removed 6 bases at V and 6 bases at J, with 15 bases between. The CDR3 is CASRLNSGGQPQHF. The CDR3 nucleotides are TGTGCCAGCAGACTAAACAGCGGGGGTCAGCCCCAGCATTTT.

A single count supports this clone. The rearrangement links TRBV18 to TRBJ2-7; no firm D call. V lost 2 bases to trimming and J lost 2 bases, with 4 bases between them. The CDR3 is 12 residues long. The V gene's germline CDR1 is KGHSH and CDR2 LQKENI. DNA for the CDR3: TGTGCCAGCTCACCAGTAGCCTACGAGCAGTACTTC. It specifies CASSPVAYEQYF.

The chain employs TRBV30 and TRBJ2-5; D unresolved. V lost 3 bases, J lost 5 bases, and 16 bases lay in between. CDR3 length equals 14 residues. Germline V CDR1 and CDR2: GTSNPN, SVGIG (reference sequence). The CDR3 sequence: CAWSQTDGRETQYF. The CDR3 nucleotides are TGTGCCTGGAGCCAGACGGATGGCAGGGAGACCCAGTACTTC.

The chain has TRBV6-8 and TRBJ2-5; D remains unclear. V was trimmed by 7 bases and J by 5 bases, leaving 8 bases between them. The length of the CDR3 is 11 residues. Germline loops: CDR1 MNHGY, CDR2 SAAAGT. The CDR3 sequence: CASTIRETQYF. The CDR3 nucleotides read TGTGCCAGCACAATTCGGGAGACCCAGTACTTC.

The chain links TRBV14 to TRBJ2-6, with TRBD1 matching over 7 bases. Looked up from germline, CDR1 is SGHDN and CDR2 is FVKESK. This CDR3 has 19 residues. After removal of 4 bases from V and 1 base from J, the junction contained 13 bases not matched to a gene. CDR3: CASSPVIGDRRSGANVLTF. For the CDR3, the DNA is TGTGCCAGCAGCCCTGTTATTGGGGACAGAAGGTCTGGGGCCAACGTCCTGACTTTC.

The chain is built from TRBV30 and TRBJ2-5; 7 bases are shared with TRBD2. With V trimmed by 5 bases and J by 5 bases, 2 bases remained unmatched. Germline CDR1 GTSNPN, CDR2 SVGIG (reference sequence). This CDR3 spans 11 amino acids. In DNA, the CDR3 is TGTGCCTGGCGGGGGGTGGAGACCCAGTACTTC. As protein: CAWRGVETQYF.

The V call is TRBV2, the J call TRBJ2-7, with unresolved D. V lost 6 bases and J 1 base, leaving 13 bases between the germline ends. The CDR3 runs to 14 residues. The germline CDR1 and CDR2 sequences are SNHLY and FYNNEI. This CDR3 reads CASRTGLGSYEQYF. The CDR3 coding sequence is TGTGCCAGCAGAACGGGTCTGGGTTCCTACGAGCAGTACTTC.

In DNA form, the CDR3 reads TGTGCCAGCAGCCCCGGACAGATCTACGAGCAGTACTTC. Translated, it gives CASSPGQIYEQYF. The chain carries TRBV7-9 and TRBJ2-7, with D perhaps TRBD1 (6 bases). Germline V gene data show CDR1 as SEHNR and CDR2 as FQNEAQ (reference sequence). V dropped 5 bases and J dropped 3 bases, with 11 bases sitting between them. CDR3 length equals 13 residues. The full variable domain, with the rest looked up from reference TRBV7-9 and TRBJ2-7, is DTGVSQNPRHKITKRGQNVTFRCDPISEHNRLYWYRQTLGQGPEFLTYFQNEAQLEKSRLLSDRFSAERPKGSFSTLEIQRTEQGDSAMYLCASSPGQIYEQYFGPGTRLTVT.

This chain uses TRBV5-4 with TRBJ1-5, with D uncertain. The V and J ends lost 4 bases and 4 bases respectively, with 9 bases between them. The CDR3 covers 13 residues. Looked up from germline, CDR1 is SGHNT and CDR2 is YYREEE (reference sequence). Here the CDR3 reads CASSPGRNQPQHF. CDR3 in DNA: TGTGCCAGCAGCCCCGGGAGAAATCAGCCCCAGCATTTT.